One and the same sample provided the 22 T cell receptor beta chains below, sequenced in a study of glioma-infiltrating T cells after dendritic cell vaccination. The sample's time point: after dendritic cell vaccination, including at tumor progression/relapse. Here immunoSEQ multiplex PCR was the method, and the copy in TCRdb shows in-frame clones only, minus some. The sample consists of more than 85,000 clones, around 90% of them appearing once. The starting material was blood, obtained after dendritic cell vaccination. These receptor sequences come from a human donor with glioblastoma.

The V call is TRBV7-6, the J call TRBJ1-1; a possible D gene is TRBD1 (5 bases). The CDR3 is made up of 15 amino acids. CDR1 is SGHVS, CDR2 FNYEAQ, per germline. Trimming removed 5 bases at V and 2 bases at J, with 15 bases between. The CDR3 coding sequence is TGTGCCAGCAGCCCAACCAGGGCTACAAACACTGAAGCTTTCTTT. Amino acid sequence: CASSPTRATNTEAFF.

Concerning this clone: The same CDR3 also results from other DNA sequences found in this sample. The genes are TRBV5-5 and TRBJ1-4; no definite D call. Germline V gives CDR1 SGHKS, CDR2 YYEKEE (reference sequence). The V end was cut by 0 bases, the J end by 8 bases, with 5 bases between. The CDR3 extends over 12 amino acids. The CDR3 DNA reads TGTGCCAGCAGCTTGGCCGGGGAAAAACTGTTTTTT. Amino acids: CASSLAGEKLFF.

This clone occurred once. This sequence joins TRBV6-6 and TRBJ2-7; the match to TRBD1 covers 8 bases. This CDR3 comprises 15 residues. CDR1 MNHNY and CDR2 SVGAGI come from the germline V gene (reference sequence). Trimming cost V 5 bases and J 2 bases; bases outside gene matches: 8. The CDR3 DNA reads as TGTGCCAGCAGTGACCGATACAGGGGGGCCTACGAGCAGTACTTC. Its protein product is CASSDRYRGAYEQYF.

This clone came up once. V usage is TRBV7-6 and J usage is TRBJ2-5, with a tentative D call TRBD1 (5 bases). CDR3 size: 12 residues. The V gene lost 5 bases and the J gene lost 7 bases, with 11 bases spanning the gap. Germline CDR1 SGHVS, CDR2 FNYEAQ. For the CDR3, the DNA is TGTGCCAGCAGCCAGTCAGGGCGGACCCAGTACTTC. As protein: CASSQSGRTQYF.

The V gene is TRBV11-3, the J gene TRBJ1-1, with a tentative D call TRBD1 (5 bases). CDR1 and CDR2 from the germline V gene are SGHNT and YENEEA. Trimming stripped 1 base from V and 0 bases from J, with 12 bases between. The CDR3 loop spans 16 amino acids. The CDR3 region has the DNA TGTGCCAGCAGCTTAGTCGCAGGGCCGGTGAACACTGAAGCTTTCTTT. Translating gives CASSLVAGPVNTEAFF. The whole variable domain, filled in from reference TRBV11-3 and TRBJ1-1, reads EAGVVQSPRYKIIEKKQPVAFWCNPISGHNTLYWYLQNLGQGPELLIRYENEEAVDDSQLPKDRFSAERLKGVDSTLKIQPAELGDSAVYLCASSLVAGPVNTEAFFGQGTRLTVV.

The gene calls are TRBV6-5 and TRBJ2-2, with D maybe TRBD2 (5 bases). This CDR3 is built from 15 residues. Germline V CDR1 and CDR2: MNHEY, SVGAGI. Trimming stripped 6 bases from V and 2 bases from J, with 13 bases between. CDR3 region: CASRLSSHNTGELFF. The CDR3 region has the DNA TGTGCCAGCAGACTTTCTAGCCATAACACCGGGGAGCTGTTTTTT.

This clone has a single count. The chain uses TRBV2 and TRBJ2-1; D remains ambiguous. This CDR3 region has 14 residues. Germline lookup yields CDR1 SNHLY and CDR2 FYNNEI. The V end lost 5 bases, the J end lost 1 base, and 9 bases lay between the germline ends. The DNA of the CDR3 is TGTGCCAGCAGTCCCCTACTTTCCTACAATGAGCAGTTCTTC. It specifies CASSPLLSYNEQFF.

The chain couples TRBV2 to TRBJ2-5, with TRBD1 matching over 9 bases. The V gene's germline CDR1 is SNHLY and CDR2 FYNNEI. The CDR3 loop spans 15 amino acids. V lost 5 bases and J lost 4; bases outside the gene matches: 8. The CDR3 spells CASSPGDRAAETQYF. The CDR3 coding sequence is TGTGCCAGCAGTCCGGGGGACAGGGCGGCAGAGACCCAGTACTTC.

The chain couples TRBV6-5 to TRBJ1-2; D gene ambiguous. V shed 0 bases and J shed 3 bases, with 8 bases lying between them. This CDR3 has 14 amino acids. CDR1 and CDR2 (germline): MNHEY, SVGAGI. CDR3 nucleotide sequence: TGTGCCAGCAGTTACTCGCACGGGGACTATGGCTACACCTTC. Its translation: CASSYSHGDYGYTF.

The V gene is TRBV5-1, the J gene TRBJ2-5; 7 nucleotides align to TRBD2. The germline V gene has CDR1 SGHRS and CDR2 YFSETQ. V shed 0 bases and J 1 base; nucleotides not matched to a gene: 21. The CDR3 has 21 amino acids. CDR3 residues: CASSLGSSGGLTNRLQETQYF. The CDR3 nucleotides are TGCGCCAGCAGCTTGGGGTCTAGCGGAGGGCTAACCAATCGACTCCAAGAGACCCAGTACTTC.

This chain joins TRBV29-1 and TRBJ2-7, with a possible D match to TRBD2 (6 bases). The V end was cut by 7 bases, the J end by 5 bases, with 15 bases between. Germline-derived CDR1 and CDR2 are SQVTM and ANQGSEA. This CDR3 comprises 12 residues. The CDR3 loop reads CSAEAGPDEQYF. DNA for the CDR3: TGCAGCGCCGAGGCGGGACCGGACGAGCAGTACTTC.

V and J are TRBV15 and TRBJ1-3; D not resolved. CDR1 LNHNV and CDR2 YYDKDF come from the germline V gene (reference sequence). CDR3 length equals 16 residues. Trimming pared 0 bases from V and 0 bases from J, leaving 9 bases between. The CDR3 sequence: CATSREPLGSGNTIYF. Written as DNA, the CDR3 is TGTGCCACCAGCAGAGAACCCCTCGGCTCTGGAAACACCATATATTTT.

Here the CDR3 DNA reads TGTGCCAGCCGCCCTGGGACAGGCTACTCCTACGAGCAGTACTTC. Its translation is CASRPGTGYSYEQYF. The rearrangement links TRBV19 to TRBJ2-7, with TRBD1 matching 8 bases. Germline trimming cut 9 bases from V and 0 bases from J; bases unmatched to any gene: 10. Germline-derived CDR1 and CDR2 are LNHDA and SQIVND (reference sequence). The CDR3 has 15 amino acids.

The gene calls are TRBV4-2 and TRBJ2-2; 13 nucleotides agree with TRBD2. CDR1 and CDR2 from the germline V gene are LGHNA and YNFKEQ. This CDR3 has 16 amino acids. The junction had 3 bases not matched to a gene; V was cut back by 2 bases and J by 6 bases. The CDR3: CASSQPGLAGSGELFF. CDR3 in DNA: TGTGCCAGCAGCCAACCGGGACTAGCGGGGTCCGGGGAGCTGTTTTTT.

This CDR3 reads CASSYSRPGNSPLHF. For the CDR3, the DNA is TGTGCCAGCAGTTACTCGCGGCCGGGGAATTCACCCCTCCACTTT. This rearrangement joins TRBV6-5 to TRBJ1-6; no firm D call. Looked up from germline, CDR1 is MNHEY and CDR2 is SVGAGI. The CDR3 consists of 15 residues. Trimming removed 0 bases from V and 7 bases from J, with 10 bases in between.

The V call is TRBV5-1, the J call TRBJ2-2; weak D call: TRBD1 (5 bases). Trimming removed 7 bases at V and 8 bases at J, with 24 bases between. CDR1 SGHRS and CDR2 YFSETQ come from the germline V gene. CDR3 length: 16 residues. This CDR3 is CASQTHGQDPWGELFF. The CDR3 DNA sequence: TGCGCCAGCCAGACCCACGGACAAGACCCGTGGGGGGAGCTGTTTTTT.

The chain recombines TRBV6-5 with TRBJ1-3, with D possibly TRBD1 on 6 matching bases. CDR1 is MNHEY and CDR2 is SVGAGI in the germline V gene. V gave up 6 bases and J gave up 0 bases, with 12 bases separating them. The CDR3 covers 15 residues. In DNA, the CDR3 is TGTGCCAGCAGAGGTGGACAGAGCTCTGGAAACACCATATATTTT. It translates to CASRGGQSSGNTIYF.

The chain's CDR3 is CASSTDNFDQPQHF. CDR3 coding DNA: TGTGCCAGTAGCACCGACAATTTCGATCAGCCCCAGCATTTT. The chain links TRBV19 to TRBJ1-5; D unresolved. The V gene lost 6 bases and the J gene lost 5 bases, with 14 bases spanning the gap. This CDR3 is 14 amino acids long. The germline gives CDR1 LNHDA, CDR2 SQIVND (reference sequence).

The rearrangement links TRBV11-3 to TRBJ1-2; no clear D. Germline V gene data show CDR1 as SGHNT and CDR2 as YENEEA. This CDR3 spans 15 amino acids. Deletions cut 0 bases from V and 2 bases from J, with 10 bases between. CDR3 sequence reads: CASSLDLSGNYGYTF. As DNA, the CDR3 is TGTGCCAGCAGCTTAGATTTATCAGGAAACTATGGCTACACCTTC.

CDR3 residues: CASTKRSNTGELFF. In DNA, the CDR3 is TGTGCCAGCACTAAGCGCTCGAACACCGGGGAGCTGTTTTTT. This sequence joins TRBV9 and TRBJ2-2; D unresolved. Germline V gene lookup returns CDR1 SGDLS and CDR2 YYNGEE. The ends were cut back, 6 bases at V and 0 bases at J, with 9 bases in the middle. This CDR3 contains 14 residues.

The J gene is TRBJ1-1, the V gene TRBV2; unclear D gene. V was clipped by 6 bases and J by 0 bases, with 14 bases between them. Germline V gene sequence: CDR1 SNHLY, CDR2 FYNNEI. This CDR3 is built from 15 residues. The CDR3 DNA is TGTGCCAGCAGGGCTCAGGCAGCCATGAACACTGAAGCTTTCTTT. Translation: CASRAQAAMNTEAFF. Full variable domain (outside the CDR3, taken from reference TRBV2 and TRBJ1-1): EPEVTQTPSHQVTQMGQEVILRCVPISNHLYFYWYRQILGQKVEFLVSFYNNEISEKSEIFDDQFSVERPDGSNFTLKIRSTKLEDSAMYFCASRAQAAMNTEAFFGQGTRLTVV.

This CDR3 reads CASSEVAGGSDTQYF. CDR3 bases: TGTGCCAGCAGTGAAGTAGCGGGGGGGTCGGATACGCAGTATTTT. This chain links TRBV6-1 with TRBJ2-3; 11 nucleotides align to TRBD2. Germline assignment: CDR1 MNHNS and CDR2 SASEGT. Losses at the gene ends were 1 base for V and 6 bases for J; bases not matched to a gene: 3. This CDR3 contains 15 residues.